A selection of T cell receptor beta chains follows, all from one sample in a study of T cell clones after liver transplantation. Data came from immunoSEQ multiplex PCR; TCRdb stores just in-frame clones and leaves some out. The repertoire consists of some 9,200 clones, with approximately 72% occurring once and the leading ten covering 22%. The sample was CD8+ T cells from blood, taken at the approximately 15-month timepoint. Receptors originate from a human patient who received a liver transplant. Some of the T cells might come from the graft donor. The CDR3 runs from the conserved cysteine through the conserved F or W. D genes are given only for firm matches. The size of a clone is reported for some rows only, either as once, few or many, or as a class for expanded clones.

V gene: TRBV4-1; clone size: -; CDR3 length: 13; D gene: -; J gene: TRBJ2-1; CDR3 DNA: TGCGCCAGCAGCCAAGATCCCTACAATGAGCAGTTCTTC; CDR3 protein: CASSQDPYNEQFF
V gene: TRBV27; clone size: -; CDR3 length: 15; D gene: TRBD1; J gene: TRBJ1-1; CDR3 DNA: TGTGCCAGCAGTTTGACAGGGTGGAGGTTCACTGAAGCTTTCTTT; CDR3 protein: CASSLTGWRFTEAFF
V gene: TRBV4-3; clone size: -; CDR3 length: 18; D gene: -; J gene: TRBJ2-3; CDR3 DNA: TGCGCCAGCAGCCAAGGAGTAGGGGGGAGGGAGATCACAGATACGCAGTATTTT; CDR3 protein: CASSQGVGGREITDTQYF
V gene: TRBV19; clone size: -; CDR3 length: 15; D gene: -; J gene: TRBJ2-3; CDR3 DNA: TGTGCCAGTAGTTTGGCTAGCGTTTTTACAGATACGCAGTATTTT; CDR3 protein: CASSLASVFTDTQYF
V gene: TRBV19; clone size: -; CDR3 length: 16; D gene: TRBD1; J gene: TRBJ1-4; CDR3 DNA: TGTGCCAGTAGTTCGGCGGGGACAGGGAAGAATGAAAAACTGTTTTTT; CDR3 protein: CASSSAGTGKNEKLFF
V gene: TRBV27; clone size: few; CDR3 length: 14; D gene: TRBD1; J gene: TRBJ1-4; CDR3 DNA: TGTGCCAGCAGTCGGGACAGGGTGGGTGAAAAACTGTTTTTT; CDR3 protein: CASSRDRVGEKLFF
V gene: TRBV6-5; clone size: -; CDR3 length: 14; D gene: TRBD1; J gene: TRBJ2-7; CDR3 DNA: TGTGCCAGCAGTACCGGGACAGGGCGCTACGAGCAGTACTTC; CDR3 protein: CASSTGTGRYEQYF
V gene: TRBV11-3; clone size: -; CDR3 length: 14; D gene: -; J gene: TRBJ1-2; CDR3 DNA: TGTGCCAGCAGCTCCGGGACTGCTGTCTATGGCTACACCTTC; CDR3 protein: CASSSGTAVYGYTF
V gene: TRBV7-6; clone size: -; CDR3 length: 19; D gene: TRBD2; J gene: TRBJ2-1; CDR3 DNA: TGTGCCAGCAGCTTAGCCAGCGGGGGGTGGGAATGGACCTACAATGAGCAGTTCTTC; CDR3 protein: CASSLASGGWEWTYNEQFF
V gene: TRBV13; clone size: -; CDR3 length: 16; D gene: -; J gene: TRBJ1-1; CDR3 DNA: TGTGCCAGCAGCTCCGAACCCAAGACAGGGAACACTGAAGCTTTCTTT; CDR3 protein: CASSSEPKTGNTEAFF
V gene: TRBV28; clone size: -; CDR3 length: 11; D gene: TRBD2; J gene: TRBJ2-3; CDR3 DNA: TGTGCCAGCAGTCGTGGGACTAGTAGCTATTTT; CDR3 protein: CASSRGTSSYF
V gene: TRBV7-9; clone size: -; CDR3 length: 14; D gene: -; J gene: TRBJ2-5; CDR3 DNA: TGTGCCAGCAGCTTAATCGGGGCTAGAGAGACCCAGTACTTC; CDR3 protein: CASSLIGARETQYF
V gene: TRBV2; clone size: once; CDR3 length: 15; D gene: -; J gene: TRBJ1-1; CDR3 DNA: TGTGCCAGCAGGGATACAGGGAGCTTACGTACTGAAGCTTTCTTT; CDR3 protein: CASRDTGSLRTEAFF
V gene: TRBV7-9; clone size: -; CDR3 length: 11; D gene: -; J gene: TRBJ2-3; CDR3 DNA: TGTGCCAGCAGCTCAACAGATACGCAGTATTTT; CDR3 protein: CASSSTDTQYF
V gene: TRBV30; clone size: -; CDR3 length: 17; D gene: -; J gene: TRBJ2-1; CDR3 DNA: TGTGCCTGGAGCGGTTCAGCGGGCCTTGATCCCTACAATGAGCAGTTCTTC; CDR3 protein: CAWSGSAGLDPYNEQFF
V gene: TRBV19; clone size: medium-sized; CDR3 length: 15; D gene: TRBD1; J gene: TRBJ2-4; CDR3 DNA: TGTGCCAGTAGTATGTACATTGCAGGGGGAAACATTCAGTACTTC; CDR3 protein: CASSMYIAGGNIQYF
V gene: TRBV19; clone size: -; CDR3 length: 15; D gene: TRBD2; J gene: TRBJ2-1; CDR3 DNA: TGTGCCAGTAGATCAGCTAGCGGGAGGGCCTATGAGCAGTTCTTC; CDR3 protein: CASRSASGRAYEQFF
V gene: TRBV19; clone size: -; CDR3 length: 15; D gene: -; J gene: TRBJ1-3; CDR3 DNA: TGTGCCAGTCATGGGAATCAGGGAGAGTTCGGCACCATATATTTT; CDR3 protein: CASHGNQGEFGTIYF
V gene: TRBV13; clone size: -; CDR3 length: 16; D gene: -; J gene: TRBJ2-7; CDR3 DNA: TGTGCCAGCAGCATCGCCCGCAGGGAAGTCGACGAATGGCAGTACTTC; CDR3 protein: CASSIARREVDEWQYF
V gene: TRBV7-6; clone size: -; CDR3 length: 16; D gene: -; J gene: TRBJ2-6; CDR3 DNA: TGTGCCAGCAGCTTAGGCGCGGGGTCTGGGGCCAACGTCCTGACTTTC; CDR3 protein: CASSLGAGSGANVLTF
V gene: TRBV5-8; clone size: few; CDR3 length: 16; D gene: TRBD1; J gene: TRBJ2-2; CDR3 DNA: TGTGCCAGCAGCTTGTCCGGGACAGGGGTCCCCGGGGAGCTGTTTTTT; CDR3 protein: CASSLSGTGVPGELFF
V gene: TRBV7-6; clone size: -; CDR3 length: 14; D gene: -; J gene: TRBJ2-5; CDR3 DNA: TGTGCCAGCAGCTCCCAGGGGTACCAAGAGACCCAGTACTTC; CDR3 protein: CASSSQGYQETQYF
V gene: TRBV27; clone size: -; CDR3 length: 15; D gene: TRBD2; J gene: TRBJ2-3; CDR3 DNA: TGTGCCAGCAGTTTGGTCGGGGGGGCCCCAGATACGCAGTATTTT; CDR3 protein: CASSLVGGAPDTQYF
V gene: TRBV29-1; clone size: -; CDR3 length: 14; D gene: TRBD1; J gene: TRBJ1-1; CDR3 DNA: TGCAGCGTTGACGGGGGGGACAGGGACACTGAAGCTTTCTTT; CDR3 protein: CSVDGGDRDTEAFF
V gene: TRBV7-9; clone size: -; CDR3 length: 12; D gene: -; J gene: TRBJ2-7; CDR3 DNA: TGTGCCAGCAGCATAACATACGGCGAGCAGTACTTC; CDR3 protein: CASSITYGEQYF
V gene: TRBV27; clone size: -; CDR3 length: 14; D gene: TRBD2; J gene: TRBJ2-1; CDR3 DNA: TGTGCCAGCAGCGGGACTACAGGATACAATGAGCAGTTCTTC; CDR3 protein: CASSGTTGYNEQFF
V gene: TRBV19; clone size: -; CDR3 length: 15; D gene: TRBD1; J gene: TRBJ1-2; CDR3 DNA: TGTGCCAGTAGCCAGGGACAGGGCGGGAACTATGGCTACACCTTC; CDR3 protein: CASSQGQGGNYGYTF
V gene: TRBV4-2; clone size: -; CDR3 length: 13; D gene: -; J gene: TRBJ1-5; CDR3 DNA: TGTGCCAGCAGTTCAGGGGGCAATCAGCCCCAGCATTTT; CDR3 protein: CASSSGGNQPQHF
V gene: TRBV7-2; clone size: -; CDR3 length: 15; D gene: -; J gene: TRBJ2-3; CDR3 DNA: TGTGCCAGCAGAAGTCTAGAATCTTGGCCAGATACGCAGTATTTT; CDR3 protein: CASRSLESWPDTQYF
V gene: TRBV6-1; clone size: -; CDR3 length: 13; D gene: TRBD2; J gene: TRBJ2-2; CDR3 DNA: TGTGCCAGCAGGACTAGCGACACCGGGGAGCTGTTTTTT; CDR3 protein: CASRTSDTGELFF
V gene: TRBV27; clone size: -; CDR3 length: 12; D gene: -; J gene: TRBJ2-1; CDR3 DNA: TGTGCCAGCAGCCCAGGGCTCAATGAGCAGTTCTTC; CDR3 protein: CASSPGLNEQFF
V gene: TRBV15; clone size: -; CDR3 length: 16; D gene: -; J gene: TRBJ2-2; CDR3 DNA: TGTGCCACTTATAGGAGGGGCAAGCTGAACACCGGGGAGCTGTTTTTT; CDR3 protein: CATYRRGKLNTGELFF
V gene: TRBV7-9; clone size: -; CDR3 length: 17; D gene: -; J gene: TRBJ2-2; CDR3 DNA: TGTGCCAGCAGCTTAGCGATGGGGGGCGCTGGAACCGGGGAGCTGTTTTTT; CDR3 protein: CASSLAMGGAGTGELFF
V gene: TRBV2; clone size: -; CDR3 length: 19; D gene: TRBD1; J gene: TRBJ1-1; CDR3 DNA: TGTGCCAGCAGTGAATATATGCTCGGGACAGTTAGACTGAACACTGAAGCTTTCTTT; CDR3 protein: CASSEYMLGTVRLNTEAFF
V gene: TRBV5-1; clone size: -; CDR3 length: 15; D gene: TRBD1; J gene: TRBJ2-2; CDR3 DNA: TGCGCCAGCAGCAGGGGGACAGGGTACACCGGGGAGCTGTTTTTT; CDR3 protein: CASSRGTGYTGELFF
V gene: TRBV6-1; clone size: -; CDR3 length: 13; D gene: -; J gene: TRBJ2-1; CDR3 DNA: TGTGCCAGCAGTGACCAGGGTGCCGATGAGCAGTTCTTC; CDR3 protein: CASSDQGADEQFF
V gene: TRBV6-5; clone size: -; CDR3 length: 15; D gene: -; J gene: TRBJ1-2; CDR3 DNA: TGTGCCAGCAGTTACTCCGGGGGGGCTAACTATGGCTACACCTTC; CDR3 protein: CASSYSGGANYGYTF
V gene: TRBV13; clone size: -; CDR3 length: 17; D gene: TRBD2; J gene: TRBJ2-3; CDR3 DNA: TGTGCCAGCCGGGGGCGTGGGAGCGGGGGTTCAACAGATACGCAGTATTTT; CDR3 protein: CASRGRGSGGSTDTQYF
V gene: TRBV6-6; clone size: -; CDR3 length: 13; D gene: TRBD1; J gene: TRBJ2-7; CDR3 DNA: TGTGCCAGCAGGACCGGGACAGGAGTTGAGCAGTACTTC; CDR3 protein: CASRTGTGVEQYF